This T cell receptor (beta chain) was obtained from a study of CDR3 diversity in severe acne. The germline CDR1 and CDR2 sequences are MGHRA and YSYEKL. The CDR3 contains 15 residues. V was clipped by 7 bases and J by 1 base, with 14 bases between them. This clonotype was found a few times. Via MiXCR, TCRdb re-called the PCR reads, giving one row per CDR3 protein. Of around 100,000 distinct CDR3 sequences listed, about half are singletons. The sequencing input was blood. The V gene is TRBV4-1, the J gene TRBJ2-4; TRBD2 is a possible D gene (5 bases). The sequence derives from a male donor with acne. This CDR3 is CASTPIGEAKNIQYF. The DNA of the CDR3 is TGCGCCAGCACCCCGATCGGGGAGGCCAAAAACATTCAGTACTTC.